This T cell receptor beta chain originates from a study of shared clonotypes between healthy human individuals (dated by TCRdb to 2020 to 2021). Turning to the overall study: The cohort comprised two women and a few men aged 18 to 49 years. Blood TCR repertoires of about 5 healthy adults were deeply sequenced to estimate repertoire size and the extent of clonotype sharing between individuals. Libraries were prepared and TCR repertoires were sequenced by different laboratories using diverse techniques, in order to increase sequencing depth and limit assay-specific biases. Per donor, three plates each were used for CD4 naive and CD4 memory, two for CD8 naive, and one for CD8 memory. Each donor's leukapheresis produced roughly between roughly 0.85 and 9.5 billion PBMCs.

The germline V gene (reference sequence) sets CDR1 to MNHEY and CDR2 to SMNVEV. Counted from cysteine to phenylalanine, this CDR3 has 14 amino acids. Only CDR3 DNA is held: 42 bases, read in frame from base 1. Using the deep immunoSEQ assay, multiplex PCR amplified TCR CDR3 regions from genomic DNA. Extracted genomic DNA from each cell subset was distributed evenly across all wells of several immunoSEQ 96-well plates, and each plate was treated as a replicate. For sorted subsets, around 200 ng genomic DNA, equal to approximately 30,000 T cell genomes, was loaded into each replicate PCR. Purified libraries were quantified with a Qubit 3.0 fluorometer, sized on a Bioanalyzer 2100, and re-quantified with the KAPA Library Quantification kit. Every immunoSEQ 96-well plate was sequenced on a separate single-read 150-cycle Illumina NextSeq 550 flow cell. Under the source paper's analysis protocol: Because the immunoSEQ output included only junctional sequences and no quality scores, the filtering could not be the same as the filtering used for full-length reads. Sequences were annotated with PyIR, a Python wrapper for IgBLAST v1.9, using IMGT germline references to assign V/J genes and CDR3. Reads were filtered out if the reads had weak V/J assignments (E-value above 1e-6), no CDR3, stop codons, out-of-frame junctions, or ambiguous translated residues. V3J clonotypes were defined as sequences sharing an identical inferred V gene, J gene, and CDR3 amino acid sequence. Percentage overlap between repertoires was computed as shared unique clonotypes divided by the size of the smaller repertoire. Repertoire richness was assessed with RTK rarefaction, the Chao1 estimator, and Recon v2.1 estimates of unobserved clonotypes. Generation probabilities for all TCRbeta clonotypes obtained by the gDNA method from several donors were computed using OLGA. TCRdb re-hosts the immuneACCESS table, in-frame sequences only. Its copies lack some clones; in the studies checked, an unresolved V gene accounts for under half of them, and the cause for the rest is not known. V and J calls and clone size follow that table, whereas D and trimming were derived from the DNA. The sample has a few hundred thousand clones on record, just under 97% of them singletons. Roughly 0.1% of the sample belongs to the ten largest clones.

For this clone: No cognate antigen has been identified for it. No quality values exist for individual bases; no much larger clone is one base distant.

Paper-wide results and their limitations: Only blood was sampled, and tissue TCR repertoires likely differ from those in blood. Pairwise subsampling led to the expectation that sequencing depth would affect the degree of clonotype sharing among donors. Clonotypes shared by all four sorted-subset donors showed higher generation probabilities than non-shared clonotypes. Larger estimated clonotype richness was generally found for naive subsets than for memory subsets. The small number of donors limited the genetic and exposure-history diversity represented. Incomplete sequencing was indicated by rarefaction of sorted-subset datasets, despite the large sequencing depth. Across a handful of donors, approximately 4.9% of naive CD4, more than 3% of naive CD8, 2% to 2.5% of memory CD4, and about 0.44% of memory CD8 clonotypes were shared.

For the CD8 naive samples, CD45RO-negative cells were positively selected for CCR7, yielding a CD45RA+CCR7+ population from which TemRA cells were excluded. The donors were healthy, HIV-negative adults who had no recently reported acute infections or vaccinations. Every donor was a Caucasian adult residing in Nashville, Tennessee, USA. Blood was obtained by leukapheresis, after which PBMCs were separated by Ficoll-Histopaque density gradient centrifugation and cryopreserved in liquid nitrogen vapor phase. Analytical flow cytometry was used to check the purity and quantity of each magnetically sorted T cell population. From each sorted fraction, genomic DNA was isolated and quantified by UV absorbance on a Nanodrop 2000c.

The TCR was taken from a woman aged 25 to 39 in good health. The sequence joins TRBV27 to TRBJ2-5, and 9 junctional nucleotides match TRBD2. Matching the DNA end better, TRBJ2-7 makes the J call doubtful. Sequenced input: naive CD8+ T cells sorted from blood. Per the publication, the cell subset or site label means: CD45RA+CCR7+. Here is the DNA: TGTGCCAGCAGTTTTGGGCTAGCGGGATACGAGCAGTACTTC. Its translation reads: CASSFGLAGYEQYF.